The entry below gives a single TCR beta chain sequence along with its context. Profiling relied on immunoSEQ multiplex PCR, and the TCRdb table lists in-frame clones only, not all of them. The repertoire consists of some 1,900,000 clones, with about 94% occurring once and the leading ten covering 1% to 1.5%. The sample is drawn from a study of shared clonotypes between healthy human individuals. Naivety among CD8 cells was defined by CD45RO negativity and positive CCR7 selection, thereby excluding terminally differentiated effector memory CD45RA+ cells. The CDR3 is 15 amino acids. V was clipped by 1 base and J by 8 bases, with 18 bases between them. In germline, CDR1 is SGHDT, CDR2 YYEEEE.

V usage is TRBV5-6 and J usage is TRBJ1-2, with D maybe TRBD1 (5 bases). Sequencing input: naive CD8+ T cells sorted from blood. This receptor was taken from a man younger than 35 in good health. The CDR3 spells CASSLYWTGGGGYTF. Here the CDR3 DNA reads TGTGCCAGCAGCTTGTATTGGACGGGGGGAGGAGGCTACACCTTC.